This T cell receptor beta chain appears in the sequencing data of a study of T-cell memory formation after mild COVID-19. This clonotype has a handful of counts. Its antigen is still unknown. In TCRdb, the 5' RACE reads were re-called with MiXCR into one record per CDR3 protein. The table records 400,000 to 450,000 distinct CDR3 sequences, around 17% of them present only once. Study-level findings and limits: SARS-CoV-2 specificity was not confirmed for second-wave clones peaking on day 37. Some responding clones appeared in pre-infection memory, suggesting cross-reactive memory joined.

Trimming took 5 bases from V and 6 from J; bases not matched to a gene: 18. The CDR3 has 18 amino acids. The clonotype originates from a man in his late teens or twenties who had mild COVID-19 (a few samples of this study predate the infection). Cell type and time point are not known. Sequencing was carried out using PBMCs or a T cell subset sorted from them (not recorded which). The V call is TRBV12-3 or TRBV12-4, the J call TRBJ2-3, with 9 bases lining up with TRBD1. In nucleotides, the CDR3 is TGTGCCAGCAGTCATGCCCTCGGGAAGACAGGGGGGATCGATACGCAGTATTTT. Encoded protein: CASSHALGKTGGIDTQYF.